Listed here are 2 T cell receptor beta chains from one sample, sequenced in a study of PD-1 blockade in classical Hodgkin lymphoma. The data were produced by immunoSEQ multiplex PCR, yet TCRdb's version contains in-frame clones alone and is incomplete. The sample includes about 47,000 clones, under 95% of them seen just once. Time point noted: newly diagnosed, previously untreated cHL patient sample. The sequenced sample consisted of peripheral blood mononuclear cells (PBMCs). Receptor source: a human donor with classical Hodgkin lymphoma.

The rearrangement uses TRBV7-9 and TRBJ1-1; a weak D match, TRBD1 (6 bases). Germline-derived CDR1 and CDR2 are SEHNR and FQNEAQ (reference sequence). The CDR3 has 16 amino acids. With 5 bases removed from V and 1 base from J, the gap between germline ends came to 17 bases. The CDR3 nucleotides read TGTGCCAGCAGCCCTGCCCTGGGGACAACGAACACTGAAGCTTTCTTT. Translating it yields CASSPALGTTNTEAFF.

This CDR3 is CASSSGTSETYNEQFF. DNA for the CDR3: TGTGCCAGCTCCTCCGGGACTAGCGAGACCTACAATGAGCAGTTCTTC. The V and J genes are TRBV18 and TRBJ2-1, with 10 nucleotides matching TRBD2. This CDR3 contains 16 residues. Unmatched junction bases numbered 7, after V lost 6 bases and J lost 2 bases. The germline gives CDR1 KGHSH, CDR2 LQKENI.